Below, one TCR beta chain is given with its context. Its antigen remains unknown. PCR was performed a second time for about 7 to 11 cycles using a sample-barcoded 5' primer and a J-beta primer mix. A 12-random-nucleotide template-switch adaptor tagged each cDNA molecule. TCRdb reprocessed the 5' RACE reads via MiXCR and lists one record per CDR3 protein. The top ten hold roughly 22% of the sample, which has approximately 800,000 distinct CDR3 sequences, about 62% seen once. This sample stems from a study of blood T cells in healthy people across ages. Trimming cost V 5 bases and J 8 bases, with 18 bases left between them. Germline loops: CDR1 SGHRS, CDR2 YFSETQ. The CDR3 covers 14 residues. General study findings and limits: In older individuals, TCR beta diversity per million T cells was lower, falling roughly linearly with age. A strong correlation was seen between TCR beta diversity and naive T cell percentage.

This sequence was found in a man under 40 in good health. This chain joins TRBV5-1 and TRBJ2-3; possibly TRBD2 for D (6 bases). Sequencing was carried out using blood. CDR3 coding DNA: TGCGCCAGCAGTCCCGCTAGCGAACATCGTACGCAGTATTTT. It specifies CASSPASEHRTQYF.